This TCR beta chain was found in a study of shared clonotypes between healthy human individuals. Germline V gene lookup returns CDR1 SGHRS and CDR2 YFSETQ. The V end was cut by 0 bases, the J end by 2 bases, with 9 bases between. This CDR3 comprises 14 residues. Study results and caveats: Generally, naive subsets came out with larger estimated richness than memory subsets. Donor clonotype sharing was expected to depend on sequencing depth.

TCRdb keeps only in-frame clones here, not all; method: immunoSEQ multiplex PCR. The profile shows about 2,500,000 clones, just over 90% of them singletons. Turning to this clone: Its cognate antigen is unknown.

The chain links TRBV5-1 to TRBJ2-7; D gene uncertain. This receptor was identified in a man younger than 30 in good health. Sequenced: naive CD4+ T cells sorted from blood. Noted subset: CD45RA+ positively selected. The CDR3 reads CASSLDRATYEQYF. CDR3 sequence (DNA): TGCGCCAGCAGCTTGGATCGCGCGACCTACGAGCAGTACTTC.